This T cell receptor beta chain originates from a study of tumor-infiltrating lymphocytes in primary liver carcinoma. The wider study: Ranging in age from 30 to 69 years, the patients were men and women.

Study results and limitations: Paired tumor-adjacent and tumor-blood samples overlapped less than tumor region pairs did.

With respect to this clonotype: Its target is not known.

The approximately 17-34 mg bulk tissue piece was not sorted before simultaneous RNA and DNA extraction. Patients underwent surgical resection for primary liver carcinoma. There were only treatment-naive patients, all with chronic HBV infection. The investigators made TCR beta cDNA from about 0.45 ug total RNA, using a constant-region primer. The TCR beta library was amplified through three nested multiplex PCR rounds in a modified ARM-PCR procedure. Two initial PCR rounds of approximately 10 cycles each paired TRBV1-TRBV30 forward primers with a C-beta reverse primer. A single record per CDR3 protein comes from TCRdb applying MiXCR to the multiplex PCR reads. The sample has more than 30,000 distinct CDR3 sequences, roughly 75% seen once. Germline V gives CDR1 MNHEY, CDR2 SVGEGT. The CDR3 is made up of 15 amino acids. Trimming pared 7 bases from V and 4 bases from J, leaving 20 bases between.

The origin of this receptor is a man aged 35 to 55 with primary liver carcinoma and hepatitis B virus infection. V gene TRBV6-2 or TRBV6-3 combines with J gene TRBJ2-7, with TRBD1 as a possible D gene (6 bases). Input material: tumor-adjacent normal liver tissue. The CDR3 region is CASTISRTEGYEQYF. CDR3 DNA sequence: TGTGCCAGCACGATTTCCAGGACAGAGGGATACGAGCAGTACTTC.